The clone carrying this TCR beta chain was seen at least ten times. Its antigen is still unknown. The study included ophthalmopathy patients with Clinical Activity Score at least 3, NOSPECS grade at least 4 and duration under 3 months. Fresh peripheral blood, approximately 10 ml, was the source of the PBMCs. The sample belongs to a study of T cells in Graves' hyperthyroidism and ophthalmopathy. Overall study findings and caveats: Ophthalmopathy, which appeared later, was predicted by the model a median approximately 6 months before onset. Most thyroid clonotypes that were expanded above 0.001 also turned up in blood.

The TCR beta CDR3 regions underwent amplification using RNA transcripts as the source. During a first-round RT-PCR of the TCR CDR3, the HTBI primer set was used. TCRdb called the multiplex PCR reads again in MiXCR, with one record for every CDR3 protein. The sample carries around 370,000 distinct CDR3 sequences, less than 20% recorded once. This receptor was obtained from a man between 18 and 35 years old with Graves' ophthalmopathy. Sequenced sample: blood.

The CDR3, as DNA: TGTGCCAGCAGCGTGGGGCCAGGCGGGGGGAGCACAGATACGCAGTATTTT. Protein product: CASSVGPGGGSTDTQYF. The chain joins TRBV9 to TRBJ2-3, with 8 bases identical to TRBD2. Germline V gene sequence: CDR1 SGDLS, CDR2 YYNGEE. V lost 2 bases to trimming and J lost 0 bases; unmatched junction nucleotides: 8. The CDR3 spans 17 residues.